Listed below are T cell receptor beta chains from one sample, sequenced in a study of CD8 T cells in Susac syndrome. MiXCR, applied by TCRdb to the immunoSEQ multiplex PCR reads, yields one record per CDR3 protein. In the table there are over 300,000 distinct CDR3 sequences, about 90% of which are singletons. Sequences were obtained from CD4+ T cells from PBMCs. The source of these receptors is a human donor with multiple sclerosis. CDR3s include the opening cysteine and the closing phenylalanine or tryptophan. The order of the fields is clone size, V gene, D gene, J gene, CDR3 DNA, CDR3 protein. D genes are given only for firm matches. Some rows have no size entry. The others give once, few or many, or a class for an expanded clone.

clone_size: .
v_call: TRBV5-6
d_call: TRBD2
j_call: TRBJ2-3
cdr3_nt: TGTGCCAGCAGCGCGAAGGCCGGACTAGCGGGGGTCACAGATACGCAGTATTTT
cdr3_aa: CASSAKAGLAGVTDTQYF

clone_size: .
v_call: TRBV5-6
d_call: .
j_call: TRBJ2-5
cdr3_nt: TGTGCCAGCAGCTTACAAGGAGATAAAGAGACCCAGTACTTC
cdr3_aa: CASSLQGDKETQYF

clone_size: .
v_call: TRBV5-6
d_call: .
j_call: TRBJ2-5
cdr3_nt: TGTGCCAGTCTCAAGGACAGAGGGGGGACCCAGTACTTC
cdr3_aa: CASLKDRGGTQYF

clone_size: .
v_call: TRBV10-3
d_call: .
j_call: TRBJ2-3
cdr3_nt: TGTGCCATCAGTGATTACCGGACCAGCACAGATACGCAGTATTTT
cdr3_aa: CAISDYRTSTDTQYF

clone_size: .
v_call: TRBV6-1
d_call: .
j_call: TRBJ2-2
cdr3_nt: TGTGCCAGCGTAGAGGCTCTGGACACCGGGGAGCTGTTTTTT
cdr3_aa: CASVEALDTGELFF

clone_size: .
v_call: TRBV14
d_call: TRBD2
j_call: TRBJ2-1
cdr3_nt: TGTGCCAGCAGCCCACCGGGACTAGCGGGACTGTATGAGCAGTTCTTC
cdr3_aa: CASSPPGLAGLYEQFF

clone_size: .
v_call: TRBV7-2
d_call: .
j_call: TRBJ1-1
cdr3_nt: TGTGCCAGCAGCTCACTACCCATGAACACTGAAGCTTTCTTT
cdr3_aa: CASSSLPMNTEAFF

clone_size: .
v_call: TRBV6-5
d_call: .
j_call: TRBJ2-5
cdr3_nt: TGTGCCAGCAGTCCAGCGGGTCGAGAGACCCAGTACTTC
cdr3_aa: CASSPAGRETQYF

clone_size: .
v_call: TRBV27
d_call: .
j_call: TRBJ1-2
cdr3_nt: TGTGCCAGCAAAGCGGACAGCGCGTCCCGATATGGCTACACCTTC
cdr3_aa: CASKADSASRYGYTF

clone_size: .
v_call: TRBV6-6
d_call: .
j_call: TRBJ2-2
cdr3_nt: TGTGCCAGCAGTTACAGTAATAAGGCGGGCGGGGAGCTGTTTTTT
cdr3_aa: CASSYSNKAGGELFF

clone_size: .
v_call: TRBV6-6
d_call: TRBD2
j_call: TRBJ2-7
cdr3_nt: TGTGCCAGCATCCCAGCGGGAAGCTCCTACGAGCAGTACTTC
cdr3_aa: CASIPAGSSYEQYF

clone_size: once
v_call: TRBV27
d_call: TRBD2
j_call: TRBJ2-1
cdr3_nt: TGTGCCAGCAGTCCCGGGGACTACAATAAGGAGCAGTTCTTC
cdr3_aa: CASSPGDYNKEQFF

clone_size: .
v_call: TRBV6-5
d_call: .
j_call: TRBJ1-1
cdr3_nt: TGTGCCAGCAGTTACTCGAGACGGTTGAACACTGAAGCTTTCTTT
cdr3_aa: CASSYSRRLNTEAFF

clone_size: .
v_call: TRBV28
d_call: .
j_call: TRBJ2-5
cdr3_nt: TGTGCCAGCAGTTTCCCCCCCGTGAAGACCCAGTACTTC
cdr3_aa: CASSFPPVKTQYF

clone_size: .
v_call: TRBV7-2
d_call: .
j_call: TRBJ1-4
cdr3_nt: TGTGCCAGCAGCCGGGGGCTGGGGGCGGGTGAAAAACTGTTTTTT
cdr3_aa: CASSRGLGAGEKLFF

clone_size: .
v_call: TRBV7-3
d_call: TRBD2
j_call: TRBJ2-1
cdr3_nt: TGTGCCAGCAGTTCTAGCGGGGTAAAGGGCAATGAGCAGTTCTTC
cdr3_aa: CASSSSGVKGNEQFF

clone_size: .
v_call: TRBV19
d_call: .
j_call: TRBJ2-3
cdr3_nt: TGTGCCAGTAGTATAGAGTCCCGCCCGTGGGGGGACACAGATACGCAGTATTTT
cdr3_aa: CASSIESRPWGDTDTQYF

clone_size: .
v_call: TRBV18
d_call: .
j_call: TRBJ1-4
cdr3_nt: TGTGCCAGCTCACCACTTAAGGGAAATGAAAAACTGTTTTTT
cdr3_aa: CASSPLKGNEKLFF

clone_size: .
v_call: TRBV6-5
d_call: TRBD1
j_call: TRBJ1-2
cdr3_nt: TGTGCCAGCAGTTACTCGGAGTTAGGGACAGGATCTCGTCACGGCTACACCTTC
cdr3_aa: CASSYSELGTGSRHGYTF

clone_size: .
v_call: TRBV11-2
d_call: .
j_call: TRBJ2-2
cdr3_nt: TGTGCCAGCAGCCCTCTCTCTTCCGGGGAGCTGTTTTTT
cdr3_aa: CASSPLSSGELFF

clone_size: once
v_call: TRBV25-1
d_call: .
j_call: TRBJ1-6
cdr3_nt: TGTGCCAGCAGTGAATTAGGGGACTATAATTCACCCCTCCACTTT
cdr3_aa: CASSELGDYNSPLHF

clone_size: .
v_call: TRBV23-1
d_call: .
j_call: TRBJ1-1
cdr3_nt: TGCGCCAGCAGTCAATCGGGCTCTTCGTGGAGGGCGAACACTGAAGCTTTCTTT
cdr3_aa: CASSQSGSSWRANTEAFF

clone_size: .
v_call: TRBV18
d_call: .
j_call: TRBJ1-4
cdr3_nt: TGTGCCAGCTCACCATCGGCCCTCAATGAAAAACTGTTTTTT
cdr3_aa: CASSPSALNEKLFF

clone_size: .
v_call: TRBV20-1
d_call: .
j_call: TRBJ2-7
cdr3_nt: TGCAGTGCGGGGCCTAGCCTGGCGGGAAGCTCCTACGAGCAGTACTTC
cdr3_aa: CSAGPSLAGSSYEQYF

clone_size: .
v_call: TRBV18
d_call: .
j_call: TRBJ2-1
cdr3_nt: TGTGCCAGCTCACCACCGAGTCGGCGGAGCTCCTACAATGAGCAGTTCTTC
cdr3_aa: CASSPPSRRSSYNEQFF

clone_size: once
v_call: TRBV2
d_call: .
j_call: TRBJ2-3
cdr3_nt: TGTGCCAGCAGTGACCCTGTGGGCACAGATACGCAGTATTTT
cdr3_aa: CASSDPVGTDTQYF

clone_size: .
v_call: TRBV20-1
d_call: .
j_call: TRBJ2-5
cdr3_nt: TGCAGTGCTAGAGGACAAGTTGGGGAGACCCAGTACTTC
cdr3_aa: CSARGQVGETQYF

clone_size: .
v_call: TRBV29-1
d_call: TRBD1
j_call: TRBJ1-1
cdr3_nt: TGCAGCACAAACAGGGGGGGTGGGGCTTTCTTT
cdr3_aa: CSTNRGGGAFF

clone_size: once
v_call: TRBV20-1
d_call: .
j_call: TRBJ2-5
cdr3_nt: TGCAGTGCTGGACCAGGGACAATCCAAGAGACCCAGTACTTC
cdr3_aa: CSAGPGTIQETQYF

clone_size: .
v_call: TRBV5-1
d_call: TRBD1
j_call: TRBJ2-1
cdr3_nt: TGCGCCAGCAGCTCTGACAGGGTCAATGAGCAGTTCTTC
cdr3_aa: CASSSDRVNEQFF

clone_size: .
v_call: TRBV10-3
d_call: .
j_call: TRBJ1-1
cdr3_nt: TGTGCCATCAGTGAGTGGGCACAGGACAGTGAAGCTTTCTTT
cdr3_aa: CAISEWAQDSEAFF

clone_size: .
v_call: TRBV6-2/TRBV6-3
d_call: .
j_call: TRBJ2-1
cdr3_nt: TGTGCCAGCAGCCTCCGGCGGGCTCACAATGAGCAGTTCTTC
cdr3_aa: CASSLRRAHNEQFF

clone_size: once
v_call: TRBV3-1
d_call: .
j_call: TRBJ1-1
cdr3_nt: TGTGCCAGCAGCCGAATAGAGGGTCGAGCTTTCTTT
cdr3_aa: CASSRIEGRAFF

clone_size: .
v_call: TRBV25-1
d_call: .
j_call: TRBJ2-1
cdr3_nt: TGTGCCAGCAGTGAAGGAAGACCGCCCTACAATGAGCAGTTCTTC
cdr3_aa: CASSEGRPPYNEQFF

clone_size: .
v_call: TRBV23-1
d_call: .
j_call: TRBJ2-2
cdr3_nt: TGCGCCGACAGCGGGGAGCTGTTTTTT
cdr3_aa: CADSGELFF

clone_size: .
v_call: TRBV5-1
d_call: .
j_call: TRBJ2-3
cdr3_nt: TGCGCCAGCAGCTTGGCCGGGGCCAGGGGCACAGATACGCAGTATTTT
cdr3_aa: CASSLAGARGTDTQYF

clone_size: .
v_call: TRBV27
d_call: .
j_call: TRBJ2-7
cdr3_nt: TGTGCCAGCAGAGGACACCTTACTACCTACGAGCAGTACTTC
cdr3_aa: CASRGHLTTYEQYF

clone_size: .
v_call: TRBV7-2
d_call: .
j_call: TRBJ1-1
cdr3_nt: TGTGCCAGCAGCTCCACTCTTGACGCTTTCTTT
cdr3_aa: CASSSTLDAFF

clone_size: .
v_call: TRBV10-2
d_call: .
j_call: TRBJ2-1
cdr3_nt: TGCGCCAGCAGTGAGGTACCCAAAGGGCAGTTCTTC
cdr3_aa: CASSEVPKGQFF

clone_size: .
v_call: TRBV7-9
d_call: TRBD2
j_call: TRBJ2-7
cdr3_nt: TGTGCCAGCAGCTTACCTTGGACTAGCGGAGTCTACGAGCAGTACTTC
cdr3_aa: CASSLPWTSGVYEQYF

clone_size: .
v_call: TRBV20-1
d_call: TRBD1
j_call: TRBJ1-5
cdr3_nt: TGCAGTGCTTCGGGACAGGGTGGCAATCAGCCCCAGCATTTT
cdr3_aa: CSASGQGGNQPQHF

clone_size: .
v_call: TRBV29-1
d_call: .
j_call: TRBJ2-5
cdr3_nt: TGCAGCGTTGCCCCGGGACAAGAGACCCAGTACTTC
cdr3_aa: CSVAPGQETQYF

clone_size: .
v_call: TRBV11-1
d_call: .
j_call: TRBJ2-3
cdr3_nt: TGTGCCAGCAGCGGACGAGCGGCGGATACGCAGTATTTT
cdr3_aa: CASSGRAADTQYF

clone_size: .
v_call: TRBV20-1
d_call: .
j_call: TRBJ2-3
cdr3_nt: TGCAGTGCTCCTAGTAGGTCGGAGGGACCCGCAGATACGCAGTATTTT
cdr3_aa: CSAPSRSEGPADTQYF

clone_size: .
v_call: TRBV4-1
d_call: .
j_call: TRBJ1-5
cdr3_nt: TGCGCCAGCTCTTCGGTCTTAGGCAGACCTAATCAGCCCCAGCATTTT
cdr3_aa: CASSSVLGRPNQPQHF

clone_size: .
v_call: TRBV29-1
d_call: .
j_call: TRBJ2-3
cdr3_nt: TGCAGCGCACCGGGGGCCGGGGATACGCAGTATTTT
cdr3_aa: CSAPGAGDTQYF

clone_size: few
v_call: TRBV6-2/TRBV6-3
d_call: .
j_call: TRBJ2-2
cdr3_nt: TGTGCCAGCCATGGAACATCTGGGACCGGGGAGCTGTTTTTT
cdr3_aa: CASHGTSGTGELFF

clone_size: .
v_call: TRBV7-9
d_call: .
j_call: TRBJ2-3
cdr3_nt: TGTGCCAGCAGCTCCGGGACTCAGTATTTT
cdr3_aa: CASSSGTQYF

clone_size: .
v_call: TRBV7-2
d_call: TRBD1
j_call: TRBJ2-1
cdr3_nt: TGTGCCAGCAGCTTGAGCCGGGACAGGGGGTACAATGAGCAGTTCTTC
cdr3_aa: CASSLSRDRGYNEQFF

clone_size: .
v_call: TRBV6-4
d_call: TRBD2
j_call: TRBJ2-2
cdr3_nt: TGTGCCAGCAGGAAACTAGCGGGGGACACCGGGGAGCTGTTTTTT
cdr3_aa: CASRKLAGDTGELFF

clone_size: .
v_call: TRBV4-2
d_call: .
j_call: TRBJ1-2
cdr3_nt: TGTGCCAGCAGCCAAGAGGGGGTCGCCTTTGGCTATGGCTACACCTTC
cdr3_aa: CASSQEGVAFGYGYTF

clone_size: few
v_call: TRBV7-2
d_call: TRBD2
j_call: TRBJ2-3
cdr3_nt: TGTGCCAGCAGCTTTAGCGGGGGCACAGATACGCAGTATTTT
cdr3_aa: CASSFSGGTDTQYF

clone_size: .
v_call: TRBV10-3
d_call: TRBD2
j_call: TRBJ2-1
cdr3_nt: TGTGCCATCACAAACCTCAAGGGAGGGTCCTACAATGAGCAGTTCTTC
cdr3_aa: CAITNLKGGSYNEQFF

clone_size: .
v_call: TRBV5-1
d_call: .
j_call: TRBJ1-2
cdr3_nt: TGCGCCAGCAGCCTCGAGGGGATGGGAGGCTACACCTTC
cdr3_aa: CASSLEGMGGYTF

clone_size: once
v_call: TRBV13
d_call: .
j_call: TRBJ2-2
cdr3_nt: TGTGCCAGCAGCTTAGAACGGTCGGCCGGGGAGCTGTTTTTT
cdr3_aa: CASSLERSAGELFF

clone_size: .
v_call: TRBV18
d_call: .
j_call: TRBJ2-3
cdr3_nt: TGTGCCAGCTCACCACGTAGGGGGAGAGTGCTTACCAATACGCAGTATTTT
cdr3_aa: CASSPRRGRVLTNTQYF

clone_size: .
v_call: TRBV5-1
d_call: .
j_call: TRBJ1-6
cdr3_nt: TGCGCCAGCAGCTACGACGGCAATTCACCCCTCCACTTT
cdr3_aa: CASSYDGNSPLHF

clone_size: few
v_call: TRBV7-9
d_call: TRBD1
j_call: TRBJ2-7
cdr3_nt: TGTGCCAGCAGCTTAGCTGGGACAGGGAGCTCCTACGAGCAGTACTTC
cdr3_aa: CASSLAGTGSSYEQYF

clone_size: .
v_call: TRBV12-3/TRBV12-4
d_call: .
j_call: TRBJ1-3
cdr3_nt: TGTGCCAGCAGTTTAGGGCAGGGAATTCTCTCTGGAAACACCATATATTTT
cdr3_aa: CASSLGQGILSGNTIYF